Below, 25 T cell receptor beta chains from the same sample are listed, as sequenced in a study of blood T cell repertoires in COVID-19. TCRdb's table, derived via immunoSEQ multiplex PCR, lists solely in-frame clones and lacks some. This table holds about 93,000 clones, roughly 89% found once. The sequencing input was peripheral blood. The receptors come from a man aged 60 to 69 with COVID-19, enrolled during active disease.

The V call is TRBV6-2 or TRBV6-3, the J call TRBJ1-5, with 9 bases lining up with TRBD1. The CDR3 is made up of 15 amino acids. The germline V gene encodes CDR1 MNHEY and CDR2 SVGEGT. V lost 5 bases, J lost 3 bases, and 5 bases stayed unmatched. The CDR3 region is CASSKGQGFNQPQHF. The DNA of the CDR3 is TGTGCCAGCAGTAAGGGACAGGGCTTCAATCAGCCCCAGCATTTT.

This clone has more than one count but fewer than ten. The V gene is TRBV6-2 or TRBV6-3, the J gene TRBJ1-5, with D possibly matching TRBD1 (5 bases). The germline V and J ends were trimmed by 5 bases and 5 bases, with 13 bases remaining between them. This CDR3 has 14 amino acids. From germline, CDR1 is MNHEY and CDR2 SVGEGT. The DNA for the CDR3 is TGTGCCAGCAGTCCCCCGGGGGGAGATCAGCCCCAGCATTTT. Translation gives CASSPPGGDQPQHF.

CDR3 sequence: CASRRDRAISNQPQHF. In DNA, the CDR3 is TGTGCCAGCAGGAGGGACAGGGCAATAAGCAATCAGCCCCAGCATTTT. V usage is TRBV28 and J usage is TRBJ1-5, with 9 nucleotides matching TRBD1. The germline V gene has CDR1 MDHEN and CDR2 SYDVKM. J was trimmed by 1 base and V by 6 bases; bases with no gene match: 7. The CDR3 spans 16 residues.

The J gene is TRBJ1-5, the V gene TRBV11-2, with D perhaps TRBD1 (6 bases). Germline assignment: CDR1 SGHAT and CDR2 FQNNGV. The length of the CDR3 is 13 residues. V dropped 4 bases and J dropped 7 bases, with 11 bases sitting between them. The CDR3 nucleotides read TGTGCCAGCAGCTACTCAGGGGACCAGCCCCAGCATTTT. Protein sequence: CASSYSGDQPQHF. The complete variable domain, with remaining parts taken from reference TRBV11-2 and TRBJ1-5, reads EAGVAQSPRYKIIEKRQSVAFWCNPISGHATLYWYQQILGQGPKLLIQFQNNGVVDDSQLPKDRFSAERLKGVDSTLKIQPAKLEDSAVYLCASSYSGDQPQHFGDGTRLSIL.

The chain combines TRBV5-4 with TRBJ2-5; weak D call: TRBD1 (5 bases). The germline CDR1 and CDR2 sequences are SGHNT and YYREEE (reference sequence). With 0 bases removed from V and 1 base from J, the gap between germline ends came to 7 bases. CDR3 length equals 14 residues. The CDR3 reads CASSLGDSQETQYF. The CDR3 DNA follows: TGTGCCAGCAGCTTGGGAGACAGCCAAGAGACCCAGTACTTC.

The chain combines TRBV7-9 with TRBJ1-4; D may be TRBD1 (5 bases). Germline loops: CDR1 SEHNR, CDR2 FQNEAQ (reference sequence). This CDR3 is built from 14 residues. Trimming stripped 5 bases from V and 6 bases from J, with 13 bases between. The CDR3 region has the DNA TGTGCCAGCAGCCCCAGGGAAGGGGATGAAAAACTGTTTTTT. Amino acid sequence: CASSPREGDEKLFF.

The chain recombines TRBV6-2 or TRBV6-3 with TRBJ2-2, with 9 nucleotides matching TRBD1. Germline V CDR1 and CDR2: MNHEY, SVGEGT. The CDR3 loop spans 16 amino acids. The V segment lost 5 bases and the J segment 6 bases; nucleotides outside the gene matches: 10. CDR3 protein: CASSQQGADFPGELFF. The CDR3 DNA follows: TGTGCCAGCAGTCAACAGGGGGCGGATTTTCCCGGGGAGCTGTTTTTT.

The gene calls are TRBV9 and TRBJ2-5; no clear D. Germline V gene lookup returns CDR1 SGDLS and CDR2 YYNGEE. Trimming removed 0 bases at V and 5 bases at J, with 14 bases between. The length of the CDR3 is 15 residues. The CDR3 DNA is TGTGCCAGCAGCGTAGCGGGTCGGTCTTTGGAGACCCAGTACTTC. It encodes CASSVAGRSLETQYF.

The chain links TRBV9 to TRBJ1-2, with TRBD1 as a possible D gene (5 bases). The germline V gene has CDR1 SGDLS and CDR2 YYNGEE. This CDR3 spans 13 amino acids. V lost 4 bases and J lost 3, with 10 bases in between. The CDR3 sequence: CASSNRQYYGYTF. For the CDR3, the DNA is TGTGCCAGCAGCAACCGACAGTACTATGGCTACACCTTC.

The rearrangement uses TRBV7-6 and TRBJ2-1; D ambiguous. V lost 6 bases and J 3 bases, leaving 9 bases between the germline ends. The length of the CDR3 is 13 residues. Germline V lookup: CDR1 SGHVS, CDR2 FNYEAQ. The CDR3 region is CASSSGDYNEQFF. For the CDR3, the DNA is TGTGCCAGCAGTTCCGGAGACTACAATGAGCAGTTCTTC.

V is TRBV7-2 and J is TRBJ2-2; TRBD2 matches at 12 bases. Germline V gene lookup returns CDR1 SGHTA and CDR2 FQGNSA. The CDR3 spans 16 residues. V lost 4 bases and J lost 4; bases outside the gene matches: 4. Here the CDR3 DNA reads TGTGCCAGCAGCTCGACTAGCGGGAGTGGCACCGGGGAGCTGTTTTTT. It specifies CASSSTSGSGTGELFF.

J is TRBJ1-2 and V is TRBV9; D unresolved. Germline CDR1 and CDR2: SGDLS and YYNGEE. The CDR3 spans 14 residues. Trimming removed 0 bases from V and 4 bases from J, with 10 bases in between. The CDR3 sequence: CASSVDPGLYGYTF. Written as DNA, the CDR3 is TGTGCCAGCAGCGTAGATCCAGGCCTCTATGGCTACACCTTC. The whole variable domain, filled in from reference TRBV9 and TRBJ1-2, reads DSGVTQTPKHLITATGQRVTLRCSPRSGDLSVYWYQQSLDQGLQFLIQYYNGEERAKGNILERFSAQQFPDLHSELNLSSLELGDSALYFCASSVDPGLYGYTFGSGTRLTVV.

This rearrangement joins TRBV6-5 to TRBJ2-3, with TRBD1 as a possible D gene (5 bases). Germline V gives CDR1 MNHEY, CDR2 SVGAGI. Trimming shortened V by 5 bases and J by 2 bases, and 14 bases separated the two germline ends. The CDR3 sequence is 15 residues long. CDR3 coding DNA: TGTGCCAGCAGTCCACCAGGGTTCCCCACAGATACGCAGTATTTT. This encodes CASSPPGFPTDTQYF.

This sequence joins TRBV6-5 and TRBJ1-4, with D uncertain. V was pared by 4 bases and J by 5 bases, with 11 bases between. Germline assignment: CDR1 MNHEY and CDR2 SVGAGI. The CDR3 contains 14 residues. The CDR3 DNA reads TGTGCCAGCAGTTCTTGGACGGGGAATGAAAAACTGTTTTTT. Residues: CASSSWTGNEKLFF.

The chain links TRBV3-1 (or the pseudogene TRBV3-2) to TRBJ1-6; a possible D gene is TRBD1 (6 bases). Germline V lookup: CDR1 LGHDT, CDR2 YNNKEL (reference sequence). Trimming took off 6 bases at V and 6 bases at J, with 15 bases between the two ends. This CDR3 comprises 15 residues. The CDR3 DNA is TGTGCCAGCAGGCTAGGGGGGGGTGGTAATTCACCCCTCCACTTT. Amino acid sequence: CASRLGGGGNSPLHF.

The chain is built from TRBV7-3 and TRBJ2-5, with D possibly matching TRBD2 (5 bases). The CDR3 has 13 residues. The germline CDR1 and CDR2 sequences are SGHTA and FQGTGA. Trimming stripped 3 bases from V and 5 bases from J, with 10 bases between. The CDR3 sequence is CASSLSRRETQYF. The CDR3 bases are TGTGCCAGCAGCTTGAGCAGGAGGGAGACCCAGTACTTC. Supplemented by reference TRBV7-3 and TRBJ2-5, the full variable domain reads GAGVSQTPSNKVTEKGKYVELRCDPISGHTALYWYRQSLGQGPEFLIYFQGTGAADDSGLPNDRFFAVRPEGSVSTLKIQRTERGDSAVYLCASSLSRRETQYFGPGTRLLVL.

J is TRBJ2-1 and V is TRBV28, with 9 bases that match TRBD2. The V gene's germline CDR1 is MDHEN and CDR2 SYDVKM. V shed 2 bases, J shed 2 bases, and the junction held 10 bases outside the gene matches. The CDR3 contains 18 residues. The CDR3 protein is CASSLGAGAGGTYNEQFF. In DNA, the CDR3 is TGTGCCAGCAGTTTAGGGGCTGGAGCGGGAGGCACCTACAATGAGCAGTTCTTC.

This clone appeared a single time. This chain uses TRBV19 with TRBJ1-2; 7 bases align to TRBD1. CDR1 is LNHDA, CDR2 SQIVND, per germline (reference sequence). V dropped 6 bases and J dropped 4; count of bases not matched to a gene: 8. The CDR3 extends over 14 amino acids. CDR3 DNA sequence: TGTGCCAGTAGGACAGGGCCTGGCAGCTATGGCTACACCTTC. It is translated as CASRTGPGSYGYTF. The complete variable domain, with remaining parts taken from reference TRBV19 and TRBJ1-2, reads DGGITQSPKYLFRKEGQNVTLSCEQNLNHDAMYWYRQDPGQGLRLIYYSQIVNDFQKGDIAEGYSVSREKKESFPLTVTSAQKNPTAFYLCASRTGPGSYGYTFGSGTRLTVV.

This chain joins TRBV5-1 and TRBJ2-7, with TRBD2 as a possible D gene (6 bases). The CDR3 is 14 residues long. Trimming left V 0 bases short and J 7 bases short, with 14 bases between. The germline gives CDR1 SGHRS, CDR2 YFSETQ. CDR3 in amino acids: CASSLGGDPLEQYF. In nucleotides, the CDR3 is TGCGCCAGCAGCTTGGGGGGGGACCCTCTAGAGCAGTACTTC. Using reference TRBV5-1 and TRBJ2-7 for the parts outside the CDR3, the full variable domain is KAGVTQTPRYLIKTRGQQVTLSCSPISGHRSVSWYQQTPGQGLQFLFEYFSETQRNKGNFPGRFSGRQFSNSRSEMNVSTLELGDSALYLCASSLGGDPLEQYFGPGTRLTVT.

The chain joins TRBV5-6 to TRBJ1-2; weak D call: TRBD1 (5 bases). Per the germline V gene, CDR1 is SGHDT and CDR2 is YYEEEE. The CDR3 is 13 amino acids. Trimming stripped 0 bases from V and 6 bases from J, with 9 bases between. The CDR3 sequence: CASSLEGVNGYTF. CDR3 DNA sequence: TGTGCCAGCAGCTTGGAAGGGGTAAATGGCTACACCTTC.

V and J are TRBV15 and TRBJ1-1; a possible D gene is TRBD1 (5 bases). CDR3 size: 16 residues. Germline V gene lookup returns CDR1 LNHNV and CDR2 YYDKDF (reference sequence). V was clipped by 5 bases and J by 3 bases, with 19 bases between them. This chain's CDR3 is CATSPRRAGVDTEAFF. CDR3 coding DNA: TGTGCCACCAGCCCAAGGAGGGCGGGGGTGGACACTGAAGCTTTCTTT.

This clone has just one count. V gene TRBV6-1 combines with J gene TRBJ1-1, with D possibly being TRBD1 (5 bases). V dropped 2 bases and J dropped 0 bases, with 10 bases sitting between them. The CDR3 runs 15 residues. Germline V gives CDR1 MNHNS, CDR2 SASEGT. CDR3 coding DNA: TGTGCCAGCAGTGAATACAGGTCCTTGAACACTGAAGCTTTCTTT. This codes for CASSEYRSLNTEAFF.

CDR3 loop: CASSSTGTVKGGEQYF. The CDR3 DNA is TGTGCCAGCAGTTCAACCGGGACAGTAAAGGGCGGCGAGCAGTACTTC. The J gene is TRBJ2-7, the V gene TRBV28, with 7 bases identical to TRBD1. CDR3 length: 16 residues. V lost 4 bases and J lost 6; bases outside the gene matches: 15. CDR1 is MDHEN, CDR2 SYDVKM, per germline.

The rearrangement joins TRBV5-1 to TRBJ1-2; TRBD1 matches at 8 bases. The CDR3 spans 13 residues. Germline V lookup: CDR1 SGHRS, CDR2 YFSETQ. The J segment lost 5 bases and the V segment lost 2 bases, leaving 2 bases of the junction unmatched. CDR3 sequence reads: CASSLDRGYGYTF. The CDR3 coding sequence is TGCGCCAGCAGCTTAGACAGGGGATATGGCTACACCTTC.

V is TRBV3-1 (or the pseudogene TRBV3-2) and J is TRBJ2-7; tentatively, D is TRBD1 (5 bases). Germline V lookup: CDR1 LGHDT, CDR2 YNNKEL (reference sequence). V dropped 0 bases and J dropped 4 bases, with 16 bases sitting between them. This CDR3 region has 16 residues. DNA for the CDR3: TGTGCCAGCAGCCAAGATGGGTCCCTAAGGGGTTACGAGCAGTACTTC. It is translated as CASSQDGSLRGYEQYF.